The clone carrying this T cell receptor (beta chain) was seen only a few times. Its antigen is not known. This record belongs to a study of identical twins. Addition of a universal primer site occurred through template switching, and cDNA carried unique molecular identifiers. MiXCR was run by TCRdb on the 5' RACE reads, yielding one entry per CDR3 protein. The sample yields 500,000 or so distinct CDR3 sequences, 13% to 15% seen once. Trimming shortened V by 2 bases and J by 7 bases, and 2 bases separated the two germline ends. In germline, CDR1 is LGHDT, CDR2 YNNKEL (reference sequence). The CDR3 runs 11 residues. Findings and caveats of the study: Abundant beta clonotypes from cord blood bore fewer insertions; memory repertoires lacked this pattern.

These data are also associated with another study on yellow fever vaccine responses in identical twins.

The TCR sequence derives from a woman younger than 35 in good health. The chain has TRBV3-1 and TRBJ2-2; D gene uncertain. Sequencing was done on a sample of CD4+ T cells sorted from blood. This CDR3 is CASSQIGELFF. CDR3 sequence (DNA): TGTGCCAGCAGCCAAATCGGGGAGCTGTTTTTT.